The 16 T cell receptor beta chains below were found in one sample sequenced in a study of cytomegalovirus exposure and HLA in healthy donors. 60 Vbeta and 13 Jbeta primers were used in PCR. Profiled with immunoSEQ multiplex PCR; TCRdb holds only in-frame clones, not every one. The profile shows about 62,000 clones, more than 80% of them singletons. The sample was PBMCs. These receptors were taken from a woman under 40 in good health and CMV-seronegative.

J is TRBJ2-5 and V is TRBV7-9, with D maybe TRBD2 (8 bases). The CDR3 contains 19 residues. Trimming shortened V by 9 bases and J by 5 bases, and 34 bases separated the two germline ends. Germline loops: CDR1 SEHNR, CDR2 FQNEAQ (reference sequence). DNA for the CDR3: TGTGCCAGTAGCGACAGGGACGAGGAGCGGGGGCGTCCGGGGGAGACCCAGTACTTC. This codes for CASSDRDEERGRPGETQYF.

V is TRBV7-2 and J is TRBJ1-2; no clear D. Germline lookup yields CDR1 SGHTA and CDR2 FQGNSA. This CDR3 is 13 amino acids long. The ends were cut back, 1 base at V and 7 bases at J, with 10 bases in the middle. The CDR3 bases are TGTGCCAGCAGCTTAGAGGTTCCGGGTGGCTACACCTTC. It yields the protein CASSLEVPGGYTF.

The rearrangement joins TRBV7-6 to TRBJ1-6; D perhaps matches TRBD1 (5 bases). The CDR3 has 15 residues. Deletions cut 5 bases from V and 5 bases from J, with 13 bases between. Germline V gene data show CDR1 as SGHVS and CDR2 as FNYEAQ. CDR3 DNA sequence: TGTGCCAGCAGCCAGGAGGGCAGGGATAATTCACCCCTCCACTTT. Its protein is CASSQEGRDNSPLHF. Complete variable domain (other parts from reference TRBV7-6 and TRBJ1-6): GAGVSQSPRYKVTKRGQDVALRCDPISGHVSLYWYRQALGQGPEFLTYFNYEAQQDKSGLPNDRFSAERPEGSISTLTIQRTEQRDSAMYRCASSQEGRDNSPLHFGNGTRLTVT.

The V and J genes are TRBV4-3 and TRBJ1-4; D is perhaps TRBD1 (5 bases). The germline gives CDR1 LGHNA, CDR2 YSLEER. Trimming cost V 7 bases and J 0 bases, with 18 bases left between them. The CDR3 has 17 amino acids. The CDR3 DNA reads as TGCGCCAGCAACAGCCCGAGCCAGGGTGCAACTAATGAAAAACTGTTTTTT. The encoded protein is CASNSPSQGATNEKLFF.

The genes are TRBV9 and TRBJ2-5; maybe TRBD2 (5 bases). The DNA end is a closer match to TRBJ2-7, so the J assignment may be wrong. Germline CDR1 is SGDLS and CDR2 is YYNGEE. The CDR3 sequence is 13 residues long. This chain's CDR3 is CASSEYGVYEQYF. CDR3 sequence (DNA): TGTGCCAGCAGTGAATACGGGGTCTACGAGCAGTACTTC.

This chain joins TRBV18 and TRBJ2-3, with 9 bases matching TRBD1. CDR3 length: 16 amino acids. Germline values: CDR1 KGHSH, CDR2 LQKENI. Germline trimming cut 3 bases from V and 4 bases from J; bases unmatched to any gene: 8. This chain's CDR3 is CASSPRTGEFPDTQYF. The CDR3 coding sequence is TGTGCCAGCTCACCTAGGACAGGGGAATTCCCAGATACGCAGTATTTT.

As DNA, the CDR3 is TGTGCCAGCAGCCCCGGGGGGGGCGTGTGGGCCCGGAACACTGAAGCTTTCTTT. Its protein product is CASSPGGGVWARNTEAFF. The rearrangement links TRBV11-2 to TRBJ1-1; D perhaps matches TRBD1 (6 bases). Looked up from germline, CDR1 is SGHAT and CDR2 is FQNNGV. The CDR3 totals 18 residues. The V gene lost 5 bases and the J gene lost 1 base, with 23 bases spanning the gap.

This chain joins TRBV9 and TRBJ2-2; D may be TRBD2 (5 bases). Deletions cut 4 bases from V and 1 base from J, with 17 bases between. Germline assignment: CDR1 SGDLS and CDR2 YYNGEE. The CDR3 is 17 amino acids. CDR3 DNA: TGTGCCAGCAGCTCCGGAGGTAGCCCTTTGAACACCGGGGAGCTGTTTTTT. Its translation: CASSSGGSPLNTGELFF.

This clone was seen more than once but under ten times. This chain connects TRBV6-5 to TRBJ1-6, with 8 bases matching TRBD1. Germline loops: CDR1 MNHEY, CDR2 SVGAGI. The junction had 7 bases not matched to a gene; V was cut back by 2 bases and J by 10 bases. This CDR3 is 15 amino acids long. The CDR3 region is CASSYGGQGGSPLHF. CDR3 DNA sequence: TGTGCCAGCAGTTACGGAGGACAGGGAGGATCACCCCTCCACTTT.

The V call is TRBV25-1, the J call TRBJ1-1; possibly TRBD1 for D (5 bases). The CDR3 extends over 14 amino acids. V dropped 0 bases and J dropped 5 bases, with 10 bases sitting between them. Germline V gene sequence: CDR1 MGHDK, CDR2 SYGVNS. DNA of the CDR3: TGTGCCAGCAGTGAATATTTCGGGGGGACTGAAGCTTTCTTT. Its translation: CASSEYFGGTEAFF.

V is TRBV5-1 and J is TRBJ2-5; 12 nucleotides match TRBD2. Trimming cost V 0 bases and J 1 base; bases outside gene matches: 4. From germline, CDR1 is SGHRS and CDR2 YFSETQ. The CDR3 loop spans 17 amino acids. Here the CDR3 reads CASSLGLAGASQETQYF. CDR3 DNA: TGCGCCAGCAGCTTGGGACTAGCGGGGGCATCCCAAGAGACCCAGTACTTC.

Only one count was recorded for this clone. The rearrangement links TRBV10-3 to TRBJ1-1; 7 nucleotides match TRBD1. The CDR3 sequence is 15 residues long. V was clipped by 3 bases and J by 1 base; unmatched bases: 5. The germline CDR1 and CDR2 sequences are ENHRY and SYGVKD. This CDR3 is CAISDVRQGNTEAFF. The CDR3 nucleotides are TGTGCCATCAGTGACGTACGACAGGGGAACACTGAAGCTTTCTTT.

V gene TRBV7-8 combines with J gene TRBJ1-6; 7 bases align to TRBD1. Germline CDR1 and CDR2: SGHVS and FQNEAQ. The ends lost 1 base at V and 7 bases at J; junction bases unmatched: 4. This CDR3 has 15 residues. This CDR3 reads CASSLVEDRNSPLHF. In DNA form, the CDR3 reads TGTGCCAGCAGCTTAGTCGAGGACAGGAATTCACCCCTCCACTTT.

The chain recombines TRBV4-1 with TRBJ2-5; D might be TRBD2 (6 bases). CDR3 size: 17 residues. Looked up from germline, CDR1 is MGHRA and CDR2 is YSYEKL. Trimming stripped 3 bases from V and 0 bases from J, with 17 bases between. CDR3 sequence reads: CASSHPGAGRNQETQYF. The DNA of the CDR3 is TGCGCCAGCAGCCACCCCGGGGCGGGGCGCAACCAAGAGACCCAGTACTTC.

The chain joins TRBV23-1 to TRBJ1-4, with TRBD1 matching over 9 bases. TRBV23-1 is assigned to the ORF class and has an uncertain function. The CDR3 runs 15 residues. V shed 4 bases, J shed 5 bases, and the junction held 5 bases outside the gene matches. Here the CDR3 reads CASSLGTGSNEKLFF. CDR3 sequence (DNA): TGCGCCAGCAGTCTCGGGACAGGGAGCAATGAAAAACTGTTTTTT.

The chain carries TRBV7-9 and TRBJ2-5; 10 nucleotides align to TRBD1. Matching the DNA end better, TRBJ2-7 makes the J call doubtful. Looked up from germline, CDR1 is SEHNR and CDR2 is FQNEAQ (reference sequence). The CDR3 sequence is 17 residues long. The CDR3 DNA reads TGTGCCAGCAGCTTAACGGGGGCGGGACAGGGGTCGTACGAGCAGTACTTC. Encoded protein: CASSLTGAGQGSYEQYF.